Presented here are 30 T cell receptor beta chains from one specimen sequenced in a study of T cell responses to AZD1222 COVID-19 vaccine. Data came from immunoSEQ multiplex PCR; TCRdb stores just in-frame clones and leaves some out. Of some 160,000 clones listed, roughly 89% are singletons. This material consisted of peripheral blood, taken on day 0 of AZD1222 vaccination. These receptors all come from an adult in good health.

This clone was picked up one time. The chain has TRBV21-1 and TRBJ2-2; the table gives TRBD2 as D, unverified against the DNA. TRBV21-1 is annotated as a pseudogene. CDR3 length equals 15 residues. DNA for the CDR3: TGTGCCAGCAGCAAGGACTTAACGAACACCGGGGAGCTGTTTTTT. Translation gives CASSKDLTNTGELFF.

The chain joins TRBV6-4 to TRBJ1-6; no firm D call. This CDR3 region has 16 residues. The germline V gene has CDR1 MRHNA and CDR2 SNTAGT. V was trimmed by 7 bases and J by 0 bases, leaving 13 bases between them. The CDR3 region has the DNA TGTGCCAGCAAAGCAGACCCGAGCTCCTATAATTCACCCCTCCACTTT. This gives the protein CASKADPSSYNSPLHF.

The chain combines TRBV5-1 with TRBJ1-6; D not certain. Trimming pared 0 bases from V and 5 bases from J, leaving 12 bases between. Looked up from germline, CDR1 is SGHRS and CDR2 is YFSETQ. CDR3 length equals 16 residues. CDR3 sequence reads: CASSLGWPPDNSPLHF. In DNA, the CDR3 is TGCGCCAGCAGCTTGGGTTGGCCACCCGATAATTCACCCCTCCACTTT.

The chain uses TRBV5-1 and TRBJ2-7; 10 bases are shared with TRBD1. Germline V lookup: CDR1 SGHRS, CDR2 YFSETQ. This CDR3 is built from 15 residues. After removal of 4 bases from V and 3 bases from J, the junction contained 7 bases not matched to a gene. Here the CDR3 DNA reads TGCGCCAGCAGCAAGGGACAGGGGACCGTCTACGAGCAGTACTTC. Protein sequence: CASSKGQGTVYEQYF.

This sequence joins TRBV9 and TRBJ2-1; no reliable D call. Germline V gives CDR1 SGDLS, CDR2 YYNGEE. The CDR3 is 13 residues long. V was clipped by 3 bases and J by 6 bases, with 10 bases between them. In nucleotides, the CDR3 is TGTGCCAGCAGCGGGAAAGGGATCAATGAGCAGTTCTTC. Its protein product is CASSGKGINEQFF.

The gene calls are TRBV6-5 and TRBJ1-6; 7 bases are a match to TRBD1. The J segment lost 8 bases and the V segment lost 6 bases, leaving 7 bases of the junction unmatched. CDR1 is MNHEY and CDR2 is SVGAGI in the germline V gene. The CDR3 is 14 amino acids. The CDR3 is CASSPDREDSPLHF. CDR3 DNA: TGTGCCAGCAGCCCAGACAGGGAGGATTCACCCCTCCACTTT.

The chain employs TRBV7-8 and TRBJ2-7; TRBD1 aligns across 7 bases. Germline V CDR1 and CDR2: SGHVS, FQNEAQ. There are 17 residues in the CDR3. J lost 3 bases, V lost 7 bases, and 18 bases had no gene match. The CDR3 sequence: CASTPSRTRGPNYEQYF. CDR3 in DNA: TGTGCCAGCACCCCATCGCGGACAAGGGGGCCTAACTACGAGCAGTACTTC.

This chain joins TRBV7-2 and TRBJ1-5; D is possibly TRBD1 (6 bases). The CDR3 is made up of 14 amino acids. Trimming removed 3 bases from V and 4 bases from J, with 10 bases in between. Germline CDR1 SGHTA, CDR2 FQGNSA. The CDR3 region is CASSLTGGNQPQHF. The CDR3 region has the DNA TGTGCCAGCAGCTTGACAGGAGGGAATCAGCCCCAGCATTTT.

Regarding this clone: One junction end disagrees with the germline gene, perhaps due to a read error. The CDR3 loop reads CASIETSGSYEQYF. The CDR3 DNA reads as TGTGCCAGCATTGAAACTAGCGGGAGTTACGAGCAGTACTTC. J is TRBJ2-7 and V is TRBV6-1; 11 bases line up with TRBD2. The CDR3 is made up of 14 amino acids. Per germline, CDR1 MNHNS and CDR2 SASEGT.

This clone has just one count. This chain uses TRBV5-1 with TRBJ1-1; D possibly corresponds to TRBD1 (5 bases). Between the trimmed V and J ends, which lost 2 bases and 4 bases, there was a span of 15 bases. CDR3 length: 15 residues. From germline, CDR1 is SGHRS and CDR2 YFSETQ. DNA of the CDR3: TGCGCCAGCAGCTTACGAGGGGAGGTAGGCACTGAAGCTTTCTTT. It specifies CASSLRGEVGTEAFF. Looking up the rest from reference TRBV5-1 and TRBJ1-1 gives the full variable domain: KAGVTQTPRYLIKTRGQQVTLSCSPISGHRSVSWYQQTPGQGLQFLFEYFSETQRNKGNFPGRFSGRQFSNSRSEMNVSTLELGDSALYLCASSLRGEVGTEAFFGQGTRLTVV.

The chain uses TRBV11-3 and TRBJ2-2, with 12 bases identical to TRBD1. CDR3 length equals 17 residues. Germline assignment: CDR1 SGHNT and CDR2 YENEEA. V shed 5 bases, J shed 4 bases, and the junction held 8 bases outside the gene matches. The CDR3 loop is CASSPRGQGASTGELFF. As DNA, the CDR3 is TGTGCCAGCAGCCCTAGGGGACAGGGGGCGAGCACCGGGGAGCTGTTTTTT.

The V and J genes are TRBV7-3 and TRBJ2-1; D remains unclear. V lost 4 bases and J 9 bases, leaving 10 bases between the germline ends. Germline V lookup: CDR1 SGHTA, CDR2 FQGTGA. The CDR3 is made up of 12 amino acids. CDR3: CASSSPSGEQFF. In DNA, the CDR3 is TGTGCCAGCAGCTCACCATCAGGTGAGCAGTTCTTC.

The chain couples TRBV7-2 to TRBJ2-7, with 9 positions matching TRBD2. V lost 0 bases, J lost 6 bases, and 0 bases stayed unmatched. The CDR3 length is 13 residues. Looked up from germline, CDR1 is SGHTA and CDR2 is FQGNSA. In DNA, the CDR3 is TGTGCCAGCAGCTTAGCTAGCGGGAGCGAGCAGTACTTC. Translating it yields CASSLASGSEQYF.

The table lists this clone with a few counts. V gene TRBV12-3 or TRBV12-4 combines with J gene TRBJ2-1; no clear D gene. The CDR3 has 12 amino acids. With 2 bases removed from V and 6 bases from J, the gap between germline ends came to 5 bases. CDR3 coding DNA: TGTGCCAGCAGTTTATTCGGCAATGAGCAGTTCTTC. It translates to CASSLFGNEQFF.

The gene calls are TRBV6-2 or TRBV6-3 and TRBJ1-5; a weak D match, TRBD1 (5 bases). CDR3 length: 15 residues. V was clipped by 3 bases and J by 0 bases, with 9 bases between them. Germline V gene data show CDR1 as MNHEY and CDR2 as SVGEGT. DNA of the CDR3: TGTGCCAGCAGTTATACAGGCAATAGCAATCAGCCCCAGCATTTT. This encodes CASSYTGNSNQPQHF.

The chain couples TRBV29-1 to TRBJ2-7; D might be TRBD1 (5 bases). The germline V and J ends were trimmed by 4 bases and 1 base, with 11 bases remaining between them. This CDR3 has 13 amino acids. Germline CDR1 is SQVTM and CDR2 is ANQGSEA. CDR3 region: CSVGQYLSYEQYF. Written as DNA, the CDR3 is TGCAGCGTTGGACAGTATCTATCCTACGAGCAGTACTTC.

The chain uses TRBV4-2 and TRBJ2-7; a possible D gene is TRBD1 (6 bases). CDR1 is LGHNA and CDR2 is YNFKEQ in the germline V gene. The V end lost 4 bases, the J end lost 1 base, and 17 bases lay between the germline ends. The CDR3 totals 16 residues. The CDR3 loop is CASSRDGTSESYEQYF. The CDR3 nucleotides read TGTGCCAGCAGCCGCGATGGGACATCAGAATCCTACGAGCAGTACTTC.

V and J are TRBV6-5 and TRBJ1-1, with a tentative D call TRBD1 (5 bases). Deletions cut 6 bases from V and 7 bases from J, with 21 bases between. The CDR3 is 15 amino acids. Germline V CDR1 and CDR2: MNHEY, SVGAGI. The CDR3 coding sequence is TGTGCCAGCAGCCCACTGGGGGGAGGGTTGGGTGAAGCTTTCTTT. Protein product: CASSPLGGGLGEAFF.

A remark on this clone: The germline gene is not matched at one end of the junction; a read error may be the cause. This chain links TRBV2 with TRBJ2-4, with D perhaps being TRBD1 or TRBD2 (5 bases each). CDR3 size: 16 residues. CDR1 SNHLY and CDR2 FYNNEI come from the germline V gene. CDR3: CASTDDGAVARNIQYF. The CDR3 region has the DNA TGTGCCAGCACCGATGACGGGGCGGTAGCCAGAAACATTCAGTACTTC.

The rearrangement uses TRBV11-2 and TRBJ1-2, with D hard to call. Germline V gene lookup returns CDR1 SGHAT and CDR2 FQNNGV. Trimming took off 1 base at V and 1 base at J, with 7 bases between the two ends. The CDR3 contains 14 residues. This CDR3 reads CASSLVGVNYGYTF. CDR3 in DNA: TGTGCCAGCAGCTTAGTTGGGGTTAACTATGGCTACACCTTC. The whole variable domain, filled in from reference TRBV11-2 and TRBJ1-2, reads EAGVAQSPRYKIIEKRQSVAFWCNPISGHATLYWYQQILGQGPKLLIQFQNNGVVDDSQLPKDRFSAERLKGVDSTLKIQPAKLEDSAVYLCASSLVGVNYGYTFGSGTRLTVV.

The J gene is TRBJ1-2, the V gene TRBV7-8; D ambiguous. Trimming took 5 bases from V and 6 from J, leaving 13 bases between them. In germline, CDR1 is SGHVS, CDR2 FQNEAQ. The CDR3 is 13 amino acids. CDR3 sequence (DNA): TGTGCCAGCAGCCAGAGATTTGTGGATGGCTACACCTTC. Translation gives CASSQRFVDGYTF.

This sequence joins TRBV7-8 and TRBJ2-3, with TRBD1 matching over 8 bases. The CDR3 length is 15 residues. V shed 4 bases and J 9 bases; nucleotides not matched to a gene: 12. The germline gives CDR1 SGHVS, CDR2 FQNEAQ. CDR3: CASSSFGQGVRTQYF. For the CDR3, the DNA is TGTGCCAGCAGCTCCTTTGGACAGGGAGTGCGCACGCAGTATTTT.

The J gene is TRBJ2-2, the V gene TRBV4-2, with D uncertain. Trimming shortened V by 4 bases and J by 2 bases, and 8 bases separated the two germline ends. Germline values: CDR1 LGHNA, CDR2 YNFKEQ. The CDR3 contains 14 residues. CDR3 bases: TGTGCCAGCAGCCGGGGTACTAACACCGGGGAGCTGTTTTTT. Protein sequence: CASSRGTNTGELFF.

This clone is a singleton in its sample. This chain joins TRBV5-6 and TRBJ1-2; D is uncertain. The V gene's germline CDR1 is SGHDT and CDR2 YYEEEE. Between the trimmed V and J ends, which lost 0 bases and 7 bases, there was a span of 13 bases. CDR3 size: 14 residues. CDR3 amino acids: CASSLGTAYSGYTF. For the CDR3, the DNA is TGTGCCAGCAGCTTGGGCACAGCTTATAGTGGCTACACCTTC.

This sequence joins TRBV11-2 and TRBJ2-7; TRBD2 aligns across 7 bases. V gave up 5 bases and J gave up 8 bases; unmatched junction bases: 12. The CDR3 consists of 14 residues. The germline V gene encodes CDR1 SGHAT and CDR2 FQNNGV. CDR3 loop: CASSPSSGTDKQYF. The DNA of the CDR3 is TGTGCCAGCAGCCCCTCGAGCGGGACCGACAAGCAGTACTTC. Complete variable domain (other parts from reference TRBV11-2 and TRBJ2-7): EAGVAQSPRYKIIEKRQSVAFWCNPISGHATLYWYQQILGQGPKLLIQFQNNGVVDDSQLPKDRFSAERLKGVDSTLKIQPAKLEDSAVYLCASSPSSGTDKQYFGPGTRLTVT.

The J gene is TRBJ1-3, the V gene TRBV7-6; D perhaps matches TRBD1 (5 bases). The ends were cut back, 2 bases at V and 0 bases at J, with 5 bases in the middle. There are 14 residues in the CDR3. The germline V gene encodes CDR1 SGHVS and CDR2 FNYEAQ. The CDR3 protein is CASSLQGSGNTIYF. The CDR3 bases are TGTGCCAGCAGCTTACAGGGCTCTGGAAACACCATATATTTT. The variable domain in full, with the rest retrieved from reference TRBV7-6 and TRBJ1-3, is GAGVSQSPRYKVTKRGQDVALRCDPISGHVSLYWYRQALGQGPEFLTYFNYEAQQDKSGLPNDRFSAERPEGSISTLTIQRTEQRDSAMYRCASSLQGSGNTIYFGEGSWLTVV.

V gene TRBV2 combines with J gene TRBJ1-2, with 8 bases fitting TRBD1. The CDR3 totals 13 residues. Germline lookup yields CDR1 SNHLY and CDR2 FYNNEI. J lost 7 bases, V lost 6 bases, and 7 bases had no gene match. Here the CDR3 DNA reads TGTGCCAGCAGACTACAGGGGGAGAGTGGCTACACCTTC. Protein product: CASRLQGESGYTF.

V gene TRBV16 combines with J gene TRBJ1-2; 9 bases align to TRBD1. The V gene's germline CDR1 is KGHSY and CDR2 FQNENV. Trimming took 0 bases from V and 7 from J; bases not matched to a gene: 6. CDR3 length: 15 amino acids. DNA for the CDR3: TGTGCCAGCAGCCAATCGGCTGGGGACAGGGCTGGCTACACCTTC. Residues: CASSQSAGDRAGYTF. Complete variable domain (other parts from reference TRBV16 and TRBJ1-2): GEEVAQTPKHLVRGEGQKAKLYCAPIKGHSYVFWYQQVLKNEFKFLISFQNENVFDETGMPKERFSAKCLPNSPCSLEIQATKLEDSAVYFCASSQSAGDRAGYTFGSGTRLTVV.

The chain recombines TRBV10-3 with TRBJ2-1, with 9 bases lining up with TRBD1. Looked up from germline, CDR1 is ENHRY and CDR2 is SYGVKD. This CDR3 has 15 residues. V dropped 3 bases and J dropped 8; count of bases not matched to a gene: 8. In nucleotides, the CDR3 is TGTGCCATCAGTGAAGGACAGGGGAATGTGGATGAGCAGTTCTTC. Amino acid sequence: CAISEGQGNVDEQFF.

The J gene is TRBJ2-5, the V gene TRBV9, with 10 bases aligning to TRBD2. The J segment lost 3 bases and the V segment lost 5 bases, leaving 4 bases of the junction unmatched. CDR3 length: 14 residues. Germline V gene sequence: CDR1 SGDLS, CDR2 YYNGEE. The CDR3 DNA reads TGTGCCAGCAGTGACGGGACTAGCGAAGAGACCCAGTACTTC. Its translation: CASSDGTSEETQYF.